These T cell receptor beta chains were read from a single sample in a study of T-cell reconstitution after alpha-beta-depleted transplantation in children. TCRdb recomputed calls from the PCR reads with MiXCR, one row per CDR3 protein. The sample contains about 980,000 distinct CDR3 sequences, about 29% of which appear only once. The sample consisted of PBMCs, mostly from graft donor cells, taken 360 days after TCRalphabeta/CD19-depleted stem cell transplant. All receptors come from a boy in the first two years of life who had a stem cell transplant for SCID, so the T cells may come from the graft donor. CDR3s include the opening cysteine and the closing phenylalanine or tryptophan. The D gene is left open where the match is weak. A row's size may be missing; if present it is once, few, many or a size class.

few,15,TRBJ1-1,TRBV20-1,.,CSARVFQGMNTEAFF,TGCAGTGCTAGAGTGTTTCAAGGGATGAACACTGAAGCTTTCTTT
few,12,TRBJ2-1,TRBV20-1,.,CSALDLSDEQFF,TGCAGTGCCCTGGACCTTAGCGATGAGCAGTTCTTC
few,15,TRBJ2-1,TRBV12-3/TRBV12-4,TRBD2,CASIPQTSFYNEQFF,TGTGCCAGCATACCTCAGACTAGCTTCTACAATGAGCAGTTCTTC
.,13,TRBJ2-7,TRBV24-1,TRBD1,CATGQAPGYEQYF,TGTGCCACCGGACAGGCCCCGGGATACGAGCAGTACTTC
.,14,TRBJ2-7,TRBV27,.,CATIQSGGFYEQYF,TGTGCCACCATTCAGTCAGGCGGGTTCTACGAGCAGTACTTC
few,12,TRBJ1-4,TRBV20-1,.,CSARVLNEKLFF,TGCAGTGCTAGGGTTCTTAATGAAAAACTGTTTTTT
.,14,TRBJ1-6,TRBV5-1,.,CASSSARGDSPLHF,TGCGCCAGCAGCTCGGCCAGAGGGGATTCACCCCTCCACTTT
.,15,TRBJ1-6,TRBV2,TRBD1,CASSERDRGNSPLHF,TGTGCCAGCAGTGAAAGGGACAGGGGGAATTCACCCCTCCACTTT
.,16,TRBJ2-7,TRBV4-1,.,CASSQGFFSSSYEQYF,TGCGCCAGCAGCCAAGGGTTCTTCTCTTCCTCCTACGAGCAGTACTTC
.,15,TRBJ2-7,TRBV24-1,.,CATLRKTASSYEQYF,TGTGCCACCCTTAGGAAGACAGCAAGCTCCTACGAGCAGTACTTC